One sample yielded the 20 T cell receptor beta chains listed below, sequenced in a study of cytomegalovirus exposure and HLA in healthy donors. Primers included in the PCR were 60 Vbeta and 13 Jbeta primers. Produced via immunoSEQ multiplex PCR; TCRdb's table is partial and in-frame only. The sample consists of more than 75,000 clones, roughly three quarters of them appearing once. The source material was PBMCs. The receptors were sampled from a woman between 40 and 50 years old in good health and CMV-seropositive.

V gene TRBV27 combines with J gene TRBJ2-1; possible D gene TRBD1, 6 bases. Trimming stripped 10 bases from V and 10 bases from J, with 11 bases between. The germline CDR1 and CDR2 sequences are MNHEY and SMNVEV (reference sequence). The CDR3 is made up of 10 amino acids. CDR3 in amino acids: CATFQGEQFF. The CDR3 DNA is TGTGCCACCTTCCAGGGGGAGCAGTTCTTC.

CDR3 amino acids: CAWGYRQAAGDPHEQYF. The CDR3 nucleotides read TGTGCCTGGGGATATCGACAGGCAGCGGGAGACCCCCACGAGCAGTACTTC. The gene calls are TRBV30 and TRBJ2-7, with TRBD2 matching 8 bases. Germline lookup yields CDR1 GTSNPN and CDR2 SVGIG (reference sequence). The junction had 20 bases not matched to a gene; V was cut back by 5 bases and J by 5 bases. The CDR3 has 17 residues.

J is TRBJ1-2 and V is TRBV6-5, with D unresolved. Germline V CDR1 and CDR2: MNHEY, SVGAGI. Trimming left V 0 bases short and J 7 bases short, with 9 bases between. This CDR3 has 13 residues. CDR3 sequence: CASSYSITGGYTF. In DNA form, the CDR3 reads TGTGCCAGCAGTTACTCGATTACTGGTGGCTACACCTTC.

CDR3 amino acids: CASSLYFSTGTDTEAFF. CDR3 nucleotide sequence: TGTGCCAGCAGCCTCTACTTCTCGACAGGGACAGACACTGAAGCTTTCTTT. This chain uses TRBV7-2 with TRBJ1-1, with TRBD1 matching 7 bases. Germline assignment: CDR1 SGHTA and CDR2 FQGNSA. The CDR3 length is 17 residues. V was pared by 5 bases and J by 3 bases, with 15 bases of the junction left unmatched.

V is TRBV5-8 and J is TRBJ2-1, with 9 bases lining up with TRBD2. Trimming took 5 bases from V and 10 from J; bases not matched to a gene: 19. The CDR3 covers 17 residues. Germline values: CDR1 SGHTS, CDR2 YDEGEE. This CDR3 reads CASSVSPIRGRAKEQFF. The CDR3 DNA is TGTGCCAGCAGTGTCTCTCCCATACGCGGGAGGGCGAAGGAGCAGTTCTTC. Variable domain in full (rest from reference TRBV5-8 and TRBJ2-1): EAGVTQSPTHLIKTRGQQATLRCSPISGHTSVYWYQQALGLGLQFLLWYDEGEERNRGNFPPRFSGRQFPNYSSELNVNALELEDSALYLCASSVSPIRGRAKEQFFGPGTRLTVL.

This chain joins TRBV2 and TRBJ2-7; D not resolved. V was trimmed by 7 bases and J by 5 bases, leaving 18 bases between them. The CDR3 is 14 residues long. Germline CDR1 is SNHLY and CDR2 is FYNNEI. Written as DNA, the CDR3 is TGTGCCAGCATCCCTCTAGGTCTAACCGACGAGCAGTACTTC. It is translated as CASIPLGLTDEQYF.

The chain joins TRBV29-1 to TRBJ1-5; 7 bases align to TRBD1. The junction had 7 bases not matched to a gene; V was cut back by 4 bases and J by 4 bases. CDR3 length: 14 residues. The germline gives CDR1 SQVTM, CDR2 ANQGSEA. CDR3 in DNA: TGCAGCGTTGCAATGGCAGGGGGAAATCAGCCCCAGCATTTT. Protein: CSVAMAGGNQPQHF.

This clone was observed a few times. J is TRBJ2-7 and V is TRBV5-4; D is possibly TRBD2 (6 bases). The CDR3 has 15 amino acids. V lost 0 bases and J lost 0, with 10 bases in between. Germline V lookup: CDR1 SGHNT, CDR2 YYREEE (reference sequence). CDR3 region: CASSLDAGSSYEQYF. CDR3 nucleotides: TGTGCCAGCAGCTTGGATGCGGGATCCTCCTACGAGCAGTACTTC.

This chain joins TRBV2 and TRBJ1-6, with D maybe TRBD1 (5 bases). Germline V gives CDR1 SNHLY, CDR2 FYNNEI. The V gene lost 0 bases and the J gene lost 7 bases, with 19 bases spanning the gap. There are 18 residues in the CDR3. The CDR3 loop reads CASSEATLQAAQNSPLHF. The CDR3 nucleotides are TGTGCCAGCAGTGAAGCTACCCTACAGGCGGCTCAGAATTCACCCCTCCACTTT.

J is TRBJ2-1 and V is TRBV14; D gene unclear. This CDR3 contains 15 residues. Trimming removed 1 base from V and 0 bases from J, with 7 bases in between. Germline V lookup: CDR1 SGHDN, CDR2 FVKESK. The DNA of the CDR3 is TGTGCCAGCAGCCAAGGTTACAGCTCCTACAATGAGCAGTTCTTC. Protein sequence: CASSQGYSSYNEQFF.

This clone was detected only a few times. The chain combines TRBV10-1 with TRBJ2-3, with 7 bases aligning to TRBD1. The junction had 6 bases not matched to a gene; V was cut back by 2 bases and J by 1 base. The CDR3 contains 16 residues. Germline V gives CDR1 WNHNN, CDR2 SYGVQD (reference sequence). The CDR3 loop is CASSELLGQGTDTQYF. CDR3 DNA: TGCGCCAGCAGTGAGCTGCTAGGACAGGGCACAGATACGCAGTATTTT.

The J gene is TRBJ2-1, the V gene TRBV5-4; 11 bases map to TRBD2. Germline CDR1 SGHNT, CDR2 YYREEE (reference sequence). The CDR3 spans 15 residues. Trimming at V came to 4 bases and at J to 9 bases, leaving 9 bases not matched to a gene. The CDR3, as DNA: TGTGCCAGCAGCAAAACTAGCGGGGGACTGGGTGAGCAGTTCTTC. Translating it yields CASSKTSGGLGEQFF.

This chain links TRBV27 with TRBJ1-2, with D tentatively TRBD1 (6 bases). This CDR3 comprises 13 residues. In germline, CDR1 is MNHEY, CDR2 SMNVEV (reference sequence). Trimming pared 6 bases from V and 6 bases from J, leaving 14 bases between. CDR3: CASSYGGGHGYTF. CDR3 nucleotide sequence: TGTGCCAGCAGCTATGGCGGGGGCCATGGCTACACCTTC.

Remarks on this clone: Other DNA sequences in this sample translate to the same CDR3. V gene TRBV18 combines with J gene TRBJ2-7, with D perhaps TRBD2 (7 bases). Trimming took 0 bases from V and 7 from J, leaving 13 bases between them. This CDR3 is built from 14 residues. Germline assignment: CDR1 KGHSH and CDR2 LQKENI. CDR3 DNA: TGTGCCAGCTCACCACCGGGGGGGCTGGGAGAGCAGTACTTC. Translation: CASSPPGGLGEQYF. Drawing the rest from reference TRBV18 and TRBJ2-7, the complete variable domain is NAGVMQNPRHLVRRRGQEARLRCSPMKGHSHVYWYRQLPEEGLKFMVYLQKENIIDESGMPKERFSAEFPKEGPSILRIQQVVRGDSAAYFCASSPPGGLGEQYFGPGTRLTVT.

Only a few counts were recorded for this clone. The J gene is TRBJ2-7, the V gene TRBV7-9, with 9 bases lining up with TRBD2. This CDR3 has 13 amino acids. V lost 6 bases to trimming and J lost 3 bases; unmatched junction nucleotides: 3. CDR1 and CDR2 (germline): SEHNR, FQNEAQ (reference sequence). CDR3 DNA: TGTGCCAGCAGGCCGACTAGCGGCTACGAGCAGTACTTC. It yields the protein CASRPTSGYEQYF. Variable domain in full (rest from reference TRBV7-9 and TRBJ2-7): DTGVSQNPRHKITKRGQNVTFRCDPISEHNRLYWYRQTLGQGPEFLTYFQNEAQLEKSRLLSDRFSAERPKGSFSTLEIQRTEQGDSAMYLCASRPTSGYEQYFGPGTRLTVT.

The J gene is TRBJ2-7, the V gene TRBV19; D is possibly TRBD2 (6 bases). Germline V gives CDR1 LNHDA, CDR2 SQIVND (reference sequence). Trimming pared 0 bases from V and 4 bases from J, leaving 10 bases between. CDR3 length: 14 residues. CDR3 bases: TGTGCCAGTAGTATAGAGGCGGGGAGATACGAGCAGTACTTC. Residues: CASSIEAGRYEQYF.

The rearrangement uses TRBV10-2 and TRBJ1-4; maybe TRBD1 (5 bases). The V and J ends lost 2 bases and 8 bases respectively, with 21 bases between them. This CDR3 has 17 amino acids. The germline V gene encodes CDR1 WSHSY and CDR2 SAAADI. CDR3 sequence: CASSERAGIGIGEKLFF. The CDR3 nucleotides are TGCGCCAGCAGTGAGAGGGCAGGGATTGGAATAGGGGAAAAACTGTTTTTT.

This clone was counted only a few times. This chain uses TRBV5-1 with TRBJ1-1, with D possibly being TRBD1 (6 bases). The CDR3 has 17 amino acids. The germline CDR1 and CDR2 sequences are SGHRS and YFSETQ. The V end was cut by 0 bases, the J end by 1 base, with 16 bases between. This CDR3 is CASSLGSYRDKNTEAFF. CDR3 DNA: TGCGCCAGCAGCTTGGGATCCTACAGGGATAAGAACACTGAAGCTTTCTTT.

V gene TRBV7-9 combines with J gene TRBJ2-3; 7 positions match TRBD2. The ends lost 2 bases at V and 0 bases at J; junction bases unmatched: 8. This CDR3 spans 17 amino acids. CDR1 is SEHNR and CDR2 is FQNEAQ in the germline V gene (reference sequence). The CDR3 DNA reads as TGTGCCAGCAGCTTATCAGCAGCGGGGTGGAGCACAGATACGCAGTATTTT. This codes for CASSLSAAGWSTDTQYF.

The chain recombines TRBV19 with TRBJ1-5, with D perhaps TRBD1 (6 bases). V was trimmed by 11 bases and J by 3 bases, leaving 17 bases between them. CDR3 length: 14 residues. CDR1 is LNHDA, CDR2 SQIVND, per germline (reference sequence). CDR3 sequence: CAAQGQGVNQPQHF. The CDR3 nucleotides are TGTGCCGCCCAGGGGCAAGGTGTCAATCAGCCCCAGCATTTT.